One and the same sample provided the 23 T cell receptor beta chains below, sequenced in a study of T cells after yellow fever vaccination. TCRdb re-called the 5' RACE reads through MiXCR, storing one row per CDR3 protein. The sample lists some 600,000 distinct CDR3 sequences; approximately 13% were seen once. The sequences come from PBMCs, collected on the day of the yellow fever booster vaccination. The source of these receptors is a man younger than 40 who received the YFV17D yellow fever vaccine.

CDR3: CASSLTSGATGELFF. The DNA of the CDR3 is TGCGCCAGCAGCCTGACTAGCGGGGCCACCGGGGAGCTGTTTTTT. V gene TRBV4-1 combines with J gene TRBJ2-2; 11 bases match TRBD2. Germline CDR1 MGHRA, CDR2 YSYEKL. The V and J ends lost 4 bases and 4 bases, in that order; junction bases with no gene match: 2. CDR3 length: 15 residues.

This chain connects TRBV10-3 to TRBJ2-7; 10 nucleotides align to TRBD2. Germline V gives CDR1 ENHRY, CDR2 SYGVKD. This CDR3 comprises 15 residues. V trimming: 6 bases; J trimming: 4 bases; junction bases outside the gene matches: 9. In DNA, the CDR3 is TGTGCCATCAGGGGGAGCGGGAGGGAACTATACGAGCAGTACTTC. Translating gives CAIRGSGRELYEQYF.

This clonotype was detected a few times. The genes are TRBV20-1 and TRBJ2-5; 10 nucleotides align to TRBD2. J was trimmed by 4 bases and V by 4 bases; bases with no gene match: 6. CDR3 length equals 14 residues. CDR1 and CDR2 from the germline V gene are DFQATT and SNEGSKA (reference sequence). The CDR3 DNA is TGCAGTGCTAACCTAGCGGGAGAGAGAGAGACCCAGTACTTC. The encoded protein is CSANLAGERETQYF.

This clonotype occurred many times. The genes are TRBV5-1 and TRBJ2-1; 9 nucleotides match TRBD1. Germline values: CDR1 SGHRS, CDR2 YFSETQ. There are 15 residues in the CDR3. Trimming at V came to 0 bases and at J to 6 bases, leaving 4 bases not matched to a gene. This CDR3 reads CASSLGTGVGNEQFF. In DNA, the CDR3 is TGCGCCAGCAGCTTGGGGACAGGGGTTGGCAATGAGCAGTTCTTC.

This clonotype showed up just a few times. CDR3 coding DNA: TGTGCCAGCAGCTTGTTTTGGGTCTCTAACACCGGGGAGCTGTTTTTT. Amino acids: CASSLFWVSNTGELFF. The rearrangement joins TRBV5-8 to TRBJ2-2; D remains ambiguous. Trimming pared 1 base from V and 2 bases from J, leaving 12 bases between. The CDR3 runs 16 residues. The V gene's germline CDR1 is SGHTS and CDR2 YDEGEE.

The chain has TRBV4-3 and TRBJ1-6; no clear D. The V gene's germline CDR1 is LGHNA and CDR2 YSLEER. This CDR3 spans 17 amino acids. V was clipped by 0 bases and J by 1 base, with 10 bases between them. CDR3 sequence (DNA): TGCGCCAGCAGCCAAGATCGAAAGATATCCTATAATTCACCCCTCCACTTT. It specifies CASSQDRKISYNSPLHF.

This chain joins TRBV6-5 and TRBJ2-2, with 8 bases matching TRBD1. Trimming cost V 6 bases and J 3 bases; bases outside gene matches: 0. This CDR3 spans 13 amino acids. The germline V gene has CDR1 MNHEY and CDR2 SVGAGI. For the CDR3, the DNA is TGTGCCAGCAGGACAGGGGACACCGGGGAGCTGTTTTTT. It is translated as CASRTGDTGELFF.

This chain uses TRBV6-5 with TRBJ2-3, with D unclear. Germline V gene lookup returns CDR1 MNHEY and CDR2 SVGAGI. V lost 0 bases, J lost 2 bases, and 9 bases lay in between. CDR3 length equals 15 residues. The CDR3 nucleotides are TGTGCCAGCAGTTACTCCGACGGATTCACAGATACGCAGTATTTT. As protein: CASSYSDGFTDTQYF.

This sequence joins TRBV10-3 and TRBJ2-1, with 11 nucleotides matching TRBD2. Germline lookup yields CDR1 ENHRY and CDR2 SYGVKD. This CDR3 region has 15 residues. V lost 3 bases and J lost 9; bases outside the gene matches: 7. The CDR3 DNA sequence: TGTGCCATCAGTGAAGCTAGCGGGAGGTTCGGTGAGCAGTTCTTC. It encodes CAISEASGRFGEQFF.

The rearrangement joins TRBV19 to TRBJ2-2; TRBD1 might be the D (5 bases). CDR1 LNHDA and CDR2 SQIVND come from the germline V gene (reference sequence). The CDR3 is 13 residues long. Deletions cut 4 bases from V and 6 bases from J, with 9 bases between. CDR3 DNA: TGTGCCAGTAGTACCCCAGGGCCCGGGGAGCTGTTTTTT. Translating it yields CASSTPGPGELFF.

This clonotype was found a few times. This chain links TRBV7-2 with TRBJ2-1, with D unresolved. The CDR3 totals 13 residues. Germline values: CDR1 SGHTA, CDR2 FQGNSA. Trimming took 7 bases from V and 9 from J, leaving 16 bases between them. The CDR3 sequence: CASTLLAGREQFF. As DNA, the CDR3 is TGTGCCAGCACCCTGCTCGCTGGTCGTGAGCAGTTCTTC.

Only a few counts were recorded for this clonotype. The chain is built from TRBV20-1 and TRBJ2-5; D is perhaps TRBD1 or TRBD2 (6 bases each). CDR1 and CDR2 (germline): DFQATT, SNEGSKA (reference sequence). Trimming cost V 5 bases and J 5 bases, with 12 bases left between them. This CDR3 has 12 residues. The CDR3 here is CSALGGPETQYF. CDR3 nucleotides: TGCAGTGCTCTCGGGGGCCCCGAGACCCAGTACTTC.

This clonotype was observed a handful of times. V gene TRBV4-3 combines with J gene TRBJ2-3; D is possibly TRBD1 or TRBD2 (5 bases each). Germline lookup yields CDR1 LGHNA and CDR2 YSLEER. CDR3 length equals 15 residues. Between the trimmed V and J ends, which lost 0 bases and 10 bases, there was a span of 17 bases. CDR3 in amino acids: CASSQEWDGSRAQYF. Written as DNA, the CDR3 is TGCGCCAGCAGCCAAGAGTGGGACGGCTCCCGTGCGCAGTATTTT.

This clonotype has more than one count but fewer than ten. The gene calls are TRBV6-2 or TRBV6-3 and TRBJ2-1; D is perhaps TRBD2 (6 bases). The length of the CDR3 is 12 residues. CDR1 is MNHEY, CDR2 SVGEGT, per germline. V was shortened by 11 bases and J by 7 bases, with 15 bases between the two germline ends. CDR3 DNA: TGTGCCGCCCGAAGAAGCGGGAATGAGCAGTTCTTC. It encodes CAARRSGNEQFF.

This clonotype was picked up a small number of times. The genes are TRBV12-3 or TRBV12-4 and TRBJ2-3, with 7 nucleotides matching TRBD1. This CDR3 spans 15 amino acids. Unmatched junction bases numbered 5, after V lost 2 bases and J lost 3 bases. The chain's CDR3 is CASSLRQGVTDTQYF. CDR3 sequence (DNA): TGTGCCAGCAGTTTACGCCAGGGGGTAACAGATACGCAGTATTTT.

This clonotype turned up a few times. This rearrangement joins TRBV10-2 to TRBJ2-7; D unresolved. The germline V and J ends were trimmed by 3 bases and 6 bases, with 15 bases remaining between them. The CDR3 runs to 14 residues. The V gene's germline CDR1 is WSHSY and CDR2 SAAADI. CDR3 protein: CASSDGPGWFEQYF. As DNA, the CDR3 is TGCGCCAGCAGTGACGGCCCAGGTTGGTTCGAGCAGTACTTC.

This clonotype was recorded a few times. The genes are TRBV28 and TRBJ1-1, with D tentatively TRBD1 (6 bases). The CDR3 has 13 residues. With 5 bases removed from V and 7 bases from J, the gap between germline ends came to 14 bases. Germline CDR1 is MDHEN and CDR2 is SYDVKM. The CDR3 loop is CASSGQGWIEAFF. The CDR3, as DNA: TGTGCCAGCAGTGGGCAGGGGTGGATTGAAGCTTTCTTT.

The table lists this clonotype with a few counts. The rearrangement joins TRBV7-2 to TRBJ2-2; D possibly matches TRBD1 or TRBD2 (8 bases each). Trimming stripped 6 bases from V and 5 bases from J, with 19 bases between. The CDR3 runs to 16 residues. The germline V gene has CDR1 SGHTA and CDR2 FQGNSA. CDR3 DNA sequence: TGTGCCAGCAGGCGGGGGGCACAGGGGGAGACCGGGGAGCTGTTTTTT. It is translated as CASRRGAQGETGELFF.

There are many counts of this clonotype. A read error may produce the germline difference seen at one junction end. This CDR3 reads CASSLGREQYF. In nucleotides, the CDR3 is TGTGCCAGCAGCTTAGGCCGCGAGCAGTACTTC. The V and J genes are TRBV12-3 or TRBV12-4 and TRBJ2-7, with D hard to call. The CDR3 sequence is 11 residues long.

This clonotype was found a few times. This sequence joins TRBV6-2 or TRBV6-3 and TRBJ2-4; no definite D call. Germline loops: CDR1 MNHEY, CDR2 SVGEGT. This CDR3 region has 12 residues. The V gene lost 8 bases and the J gene lost 10 bases, with 15 bases spanning the gap. The CDR3 reads CASRSPPLIQYF. The CDR3 bases are TGTGCCAGCCGCTCACCCCCTTTAATTCAGTACTTC.

The chain links TRBV5-6 to TRBJ1-6, with D possibly being TRBD1 (5 bases). The CDR3 has 15 residues. Germline CDR1 reads SGHDT; CDR2 reads YYEEEE. The V end was cut by 1 base, the J end by 7 bases, with 12 bases between. The CDR3 DNA reads as TGTGCCAGCAGCTTGCAGGGCAACAAGAATTCACCCCTCCACTTT. Protein: CASSLQGNKNSPLHF.

The chain has TRBV6-5 and TRBJ2-3; 9 nucleotides match TRBD2. Trimming cost V 2 bases and J 1 base; bases outside gene matches: 4. The length of the CDR3 is 16 residues. Germline V gene lookup returns CDR1 MNHEY and CDR2 SVGAGI. The CDR3 DNA follows: TGTGCCAGCAGTTACAACCCTAGCGGGGGCACAGATACGCAGTATTTT. As protein: CASSYNPSGGTDTQYF.

The chain uses TRBV12-3 or TRBV12-4 and TRBJ2-5; 15 bases line up with TRBD2. V shed 0 bases, J shed 4 bases, and the junction held 0 bases outside the gene matches. The CDR3 loop spans 16 amino acids. The CDR3 reads CASSLAGLAGGETQYF. In DNA, the CDR3 is TGTGCCAGCAGTTTAGCGGGACTAGCGGGAGGAGAGACCCAGTACTTC.